The 22 T cell receptor beta chains given below trace back to one sample, sequenced in a study of blood T cell repertoires in COVID-19. The protocol was immunoSEQ multiplex PCR, while the TCRdb copy is restricted to in-frame clones and leaves out a portion. The sample has 250,000 or so clones, over 80% seen once. Sequenced: PBMCs or T cells enriched from blood (not recorded which). The origin of the receptors is a woman younger than 45 with acute COVID-19.

The gene calls are TRBV2 and TRBJ1-2; no definite D call. The V gene's germline CDR1 is SNHLY and CDR2 FYNNEI. V was pared by 7 bases and J by 0 bases, with 15 bases between. This CDR3 has 15 amino acids. CDR3 sequence: CASTKADGPNYGYTF. CDR3 bases: TGTGCCAGCACAAAAGCGGACGGGCCTAACTATGGCTACACCTTC. The entire variable domain, with the rest obtained from reference TRBV2 and TRBJ1-2, is as follows: EPEVTQTPSHQVTQMGQEVILRCVPISNHLYFYWYRQILGQKVEFLVSFYNNEISEKSEIFDDQFSVERPDGSNFTLKIRSTKLEDSAMYFCASTKADGPNYGYTFGSGTRLTVV.

The chain has TRBV25-1 and TRBJ2-1, with 9 bases identical to TRBD2. The V and J ends lost 3 bases and 6 bases, in that order; junction bases with no gene match: 6. This CDR3 has 15 amino acids. Germline V gives CDR1 MGHDK, CDR2 SYGVNS. The CDR3: CASSDGLAGSNEQFF. CDR3 bases: TGTGCCAGCAGTGATGGCCTAGCGGGGAGCAATGAGCAGTTCTTC. Using reference TRBV25-1 and TRBJ2-1 for the parts outside the CDR3, the full variable domain is EADIYQTPRYLVIGTGKKITLECSQTMGHDKMYWYQQDPGMELHLIHYSYGVNSTEKGDLSSESTVSRIRTEHFPLTLESARPSHTSQYLCASSDGLAGSNEQFFGPGTRLTVL.

V usage is TRBV15 and J usage is TRBJ2-1; weak D call: TRBD2 (6 bases). This CDR3 comprises 13 residues. V shed 6 bases and J shed 6 bases, with 12 bases lying between them. The germline gives CDR1 LNHNV, CDR2 YYDKDF (reference sequence). CDR3 region: CATREGDGNEQFF. The DNA for the CDR3 is TGTGCCACCAGGGAGGGAGACGGCAATGAGCAGTTCTTC.

The genes are TRBV12-3 or TRBV12-4 and TRBJ1-2, with D perhaps matching TRBD1 (6 bases). The germline V and J ends were trimmed by 5 bases and 8 bases, with 15 bases remaining between them. This CDR3 is built from 13 residues. Here the CDR3 reads CASSAPGHQGYTF. The CDR3 DNA follows: TGTGCCAGCAGTGCTCCGGGACATCAAGGCTACACCTTC.

This clone was detected once. The J gene is TRBJ1-4, the V gene TRBV19; 7 bases are shared with TRBD1. Germline CDR1 LNHDA, CDR2 SQIVND (reference sequence). J was trimmed by 1 base and V by 2 bases; bases with no gene match: 1. The CDR3 has 15 residues. The CDR3 DNA reads TGTGCCAGTAGTATACACAGGGGAACTAATGAAAAACTGTTTTTT. Translating it yields CASSIHRGTNEKLFF.

The gene calls are TRBV7-2 and TRBJ1-6; no definite D call. Between the trimmed V and J ends, which lost 0 bases and 7 bases, there was a span of 13 bases. Germline V gives CDR1 SGHTA, CDR2 FQGNSA. The CDR3 has 16 residues. CDR3 in amino acids: CASSLARLSLNSPLHF. In nucleotides, the CDR3 is TGTGCCAGCAGCTTAGCGCGGCTAAGCCTAAATTCACCCCTCCACTTT.

The chain couples TRBV6-4 to TRBJ2-3; 11 nucleotides agree with TRBD1. Trimming at V came to 4 bases and at J to 6 bases, leaving 6 bases not matched to a gene. The CDR3 consists of 15 residues. Germline values: CDR1 MRHNA, CDR2 SNTAGT. The CDR3 protein is CASSVRTGGVDTQYF. The CDR3 DNA reads as TGTGCCAGCAGTGTTCGGACAGGGGGCGTCGATACGCAGTATTTT.

The chain is built from TRBV4-1 and TRBJ2-1; weak D call: TRBD2 (5 bases). Trimming stripped 1 base from V and 4 bases from J, with 5 bases between. Per germline, CDR1 MGHRA and CDR2 YSYEKL. CDR3 length: 13 amino acids. The CDR3 here is CASSQGGYNEQFF. The DNA for the CDR3 is TGCGCCAGCAGCCAAGGAGGGTACAATGAGCAGTTCTTC.

The rearrangement joins TRBV27 to TRBJ2-2, with unresolved D. The CDR3 has 15 amino acids. The ends were cut back, 7 bases at V and 2 bases at J, with 14 bases in the middle. The germline V gene has CDR1 MNHEY and CDR2 SMNVEV (reference sequence). This chain's CDR3 is CASTNRPGNTGELFF. The DNA for the CDR3 is TGTGCCAGCACCAATCGACCGGGTAACACCGGGGAGCTGTTTTTT.

The CDR3 is CASSLAQGDTQYF. CDR3 sequence (DNA): TGTGCCAGCAGCTTAGCACAGGGTGATACGCAGTATTTT. This chain joins TRBV11-3 and TRBJ2-3; D may be TRBD1 (6 bases). Trimming stripped 1 base from V and 6 bases from J, with 8 bases between. The germline V gene encodes CDR1 SGHNT and CDR2 YENEEA. This CDR3 region has 13 residues.

The chain is built from TRBV25-1 and TRBJ2-7, with TRBD2 as a possible D gene (6 bases). Germline V gene data show CDR1 as MGHDK and CDR2 as SYGVNS. This CDR3 has 13 residues. The V end was cut by 4 bases, the J end by 2 bases, with 9 bases between. CDR3 protein: CASSAGVPYEQYF. The CDR3 DNA sequence: TGTGCCAGCAGTGCGGGGGTTCCCTACGAGCAGTACTTC.

This clone was seen once. V usage is TRBV19 and J usage is TRBJ2-6; D ambiguous. Germline V gene sequence: CDR1 LNHDA, CDR2 SQIVND (reference sequence). This CDR3 spans 16 amino acids. V lost 6 bases, J lost 0 bases, and 12 bases lay in between. The CDR3 spells CASRQQISSGANVLTF. The CDR3 coding sequence is TGTGCCAGTAGACAACAGATTAGCTCTGGGGCCAACGTCCTGACTTTC.

This CDR3 reads CASSLNSGGATGELFF. The CDR3 region has the DNA TGTGCCAGCAGTTTAAATAGCGGGGGGGCCACCGGGGAGCTGTTTTTT. V is TRBV27 and J is TRBJ2-2; 11 bases are a match to TRBD2. The CDR3 has 16 amino acids. Per germline, CDR1 MNHEY and CDR2 SMNVEV (reference sequence). The V segment lost 2 bases and the J segment 4 bases; nucleotides outside the gene matches: 3.

The chain recombines TRBV19 with TRBJ1-2; 7 nucleotides line up with TRBD1. Germline CDR1 is LNHDA and CDR2 is SQIVND (reference sequence). V trimming: 1 base; J trimming: 2 bases; junction bases outside the gene matches: 4. CDR3 size: 15 residues. The CDR3 loop reads CASSIGPTGNYGYTF. As DNA, the CDR3 is TGTGCCAGTAGTATAGGCCCGACAGGGAACTATGGCTACACCTTC.

The V call is TRBV10-1, the J call TRBJ2-5; maybe TRBD1 (6 bases). The CDR3 covers 13 residues. V lost 2 bases, J lost 5 bases, and 9 bases lay in between. Germline assignment: CDR1 WNHNN and CDR2 SYGVQD (reference sequence). In DNA form, the CDR3 reads TGCGCCAGCAGTGAGGGGGGCGTGGAGACCCAGTACTTC. Its protein is CASSEGGVETQYF.

The genes are TRBV19 and TRBJ1-2; D may be TRBD1 (6 bases). The CDR3 covers 17 residues. Germline loops: CDR1 LNHDA, CDR2 SQIVND (reference sequence). Trimming stripped 5 bases from V and 0 bases from J, with 19 bases between. As DNA, the CDR3 is TGTGCCAGTAGTCCCCCAGAGACAGGCGTCCCTAACTATGGCTACACCTTC. The encoded protein is CASSPPETGVPNYGYTF. Looking up the rest from reference TRBV19 and TRBJ1-2 gives the full variable domain: DGGITQSPKYLFRKEGQNVTLSCEQNLNHDAMYWYRQDPGQGLRLIYYSQIVNDFQKGDIAEGYSVSREKKESFPLTVTSAQKNPTAFYLCASSPPETGVPNYGYTFGSGTRLTVV.

The chain recombines TRBV7-9 with TRBJ2-1, with D unclear. Trimming pared 2 bases from V and 8 bases from J, leaving 16 bases between. Germline assignment: CDR1 SEHNR and CDR2 FQNEAQ (reference sequence). The length of the CDR3 is 15 residues. CDR3: CASSLIQAGVYEQFF. DNA for the CDR3: TGTGCCAGCAGCTTAATTCAAGCCGGAGTATATGAGCAGTTCTTC.

V gene TRBV7-9 combines with J gene TRBJ2-7; perhaps TRBD2 as D (5 bases). Per the germline V gene, CDR1 is SEHNR and CDR2 is FQNEAQ (reference sequence). The CDR3 has 12 residues. The V end lost 5 bases, the J end lost 6 bases, and 11 bases lay between the germline ends. The CDR3 nucleotides read TGTGCCAGCAGCGGACTGTCGGGCGAGCAGTACTTC. Its protein product is CASSGLSGEQYF.

The chain joins TRBV10-1 to TRBJ1-1; D is unclear. The V gene lost 7 bases and the J gene lost 11 bases, with 14 bases spanning the gap. CDR1 WNHNN and CDR2 SYGVQD come from the germline V gene (reference sequence). CDR3 length: 11 residues. DNA of the CDR3: TGCGCCAGCACTATGATCTTTTTGGCTTTCTTT. Residues: CASTMIFLAFF.

This rearrangement joins TRBV14 to TRBJ1-6, with D maybe TRBD1 (5 bases). V was pared by 6 bases and J by 7 bases, with 10 bases between. The CDR3 loop spans 13 amino acids. The V gene's germline CDR1 is SGHDN and CDR2 FVKESK. The CDR3 DNA follows: TGTGCCAGCAGTAGTCAGGGAAATTCACCCCTCCACTTT. It translates to CASSSQGNSPLHF.

V is TRBV7-9 and J is TRBJ1-2; 8 nucleotides align to TRBD1. The CDR3 sequence is 16 residues long. In germline, CDR1 is SEHNR, CDR2 FQNEAQ (reference sequence). J was trimmed by 3 bases and V by 5 bases; bases with no gene match: 11. The CDR3 region has the DNA TGTGCCAGCAGCCAAATCCAGGGGGCGTATGACTATGGCTACACCTTC. Translated, it gives CASSQIQGAYDYGYTF.

The genes are TRBV15 and TRBJ1-4; D unresolved. Trimming removed 5 bases from V and 4 bases from J, with 14 bases in between. Looked up from germline, CDR1 is LNHNV and CDR2 is YYDKDF (reference sequence). This CDR3 comprises 15 residues. The CDR3 here is CATSVSDIGNEKLFF. For the CDR3, the DNA is TGTGCCACCAGCGTTAGCGACATTGGTAATGAAAAACTGTTTTTT.